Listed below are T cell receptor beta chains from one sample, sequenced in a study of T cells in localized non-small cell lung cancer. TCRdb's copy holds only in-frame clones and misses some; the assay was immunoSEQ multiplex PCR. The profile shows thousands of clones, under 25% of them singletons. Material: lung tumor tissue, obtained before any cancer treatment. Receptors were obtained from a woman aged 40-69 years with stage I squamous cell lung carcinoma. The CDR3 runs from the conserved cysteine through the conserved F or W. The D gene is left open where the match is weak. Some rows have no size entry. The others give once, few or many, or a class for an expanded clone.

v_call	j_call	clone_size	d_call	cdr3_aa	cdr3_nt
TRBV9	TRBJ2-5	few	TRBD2	CASTIPQREGLETQYF	TGTGCCAGCACAATCCCCCAGCGGGAGGGCCTGGAGACCCAGTACTTC
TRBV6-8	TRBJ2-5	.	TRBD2	CASNRLAGQETQYF	TGTGCCAGCAATCGACTAGCGGGACAAGAGACCCAGTACTTC
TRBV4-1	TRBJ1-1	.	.	CASSQVLVGGYTEAFF	TGCGCCAGCAGCCAAGTTCTAGTGGGAGGGTACACTGAAGCTTTCTTT
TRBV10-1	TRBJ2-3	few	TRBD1	CASRDTGGTDTQYF	TGCGCCAGCAGGGATACAGGGGGCACAGATACGCAGTATTTT
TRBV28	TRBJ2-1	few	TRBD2	CASSRPPSREGLRNEQFF	TGTGCCAGCAGCCGACCTCCTAGCCGGGAGGGCCTAAGAAATGAGCAGTTCTTC
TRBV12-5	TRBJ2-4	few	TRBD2	CASGSLLFGRNPIQYF	TGTGCCAGCGGATCCCTTCTATTCGGGAGGAACCCCATTCAGTACTTC
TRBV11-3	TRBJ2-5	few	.	CASSSLLTAGTQYF	TGTGCCAGCAGCTCGCTACTAACGGCGGGGACCCAGTACTTC
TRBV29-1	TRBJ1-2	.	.	CSAGRQGTNYGYTF	TGCAGCGCTGGGAGGCAGGGAACTAACTATGGCTACACCTTC
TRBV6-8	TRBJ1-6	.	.	CASSQIRRTNSPLHF	TGTGCCAGCAGTCAAATCCGACGGACTAATTCACCCCTCCACTTT
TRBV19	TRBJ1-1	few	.	CASREGWTEAFF	TGTGCCAGTAGGGAGGGGTGGACTGAAGCTTTCTTT
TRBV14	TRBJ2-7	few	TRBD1	CASSYGQGQDEQYF	TGTGCCAGCAGCTACGGACAGGGTCAAGACGAGCAGTACTTC
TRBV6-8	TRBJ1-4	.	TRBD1	CASSYGDRGKKLFF	TGTGCCAGCAGTTACGGTGACAGGGGAAAAAAACTGTTTTTT
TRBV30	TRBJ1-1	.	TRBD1	CACPGQGTEAFF	TGTGCCTGTCCGGGACAGGGCACTGAAGCTTTCTTT
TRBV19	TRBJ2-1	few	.	CASSILGVTSYNEQFF	TGTGCCAGTAGTATACTTGGGGTGACCTCCTACAATGAGCAGTTCTTC
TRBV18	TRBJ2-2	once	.	CASKTGISAGTGELFF	TGTGCCAGCAAGACTGGGATTAGCGCGGGAACCGGGGAGCTGTTTTTT
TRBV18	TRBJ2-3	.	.	CASSPWVVQTTDTQYF	TGTGCCAGCTCACCTTGGGTAGTTCAGACCACAGATACGCAGTATTTT
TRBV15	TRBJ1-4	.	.	CATSGDRTNEKLFF	TGTGCCACCAGCGGCGACAGGACAAATGAAAAACTGTTTTTT
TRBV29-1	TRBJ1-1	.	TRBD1	CSVDVVQGAKTEAFF	TGCAGCGTTGATGTTGTACAGGGGGCGAAGACTGAAGCTTTCTTT
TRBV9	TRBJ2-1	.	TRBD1	CASSWDRRINEQFF	TGTGCCAGCAGTTGGGACAGGCGAATCAATGAGCAGTTCTTC
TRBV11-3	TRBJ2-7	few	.	CASSLVSTQYEQYF	TGTGCCAGCAGCTTAGTGTCCACACAATACGAGCAGTACTTC